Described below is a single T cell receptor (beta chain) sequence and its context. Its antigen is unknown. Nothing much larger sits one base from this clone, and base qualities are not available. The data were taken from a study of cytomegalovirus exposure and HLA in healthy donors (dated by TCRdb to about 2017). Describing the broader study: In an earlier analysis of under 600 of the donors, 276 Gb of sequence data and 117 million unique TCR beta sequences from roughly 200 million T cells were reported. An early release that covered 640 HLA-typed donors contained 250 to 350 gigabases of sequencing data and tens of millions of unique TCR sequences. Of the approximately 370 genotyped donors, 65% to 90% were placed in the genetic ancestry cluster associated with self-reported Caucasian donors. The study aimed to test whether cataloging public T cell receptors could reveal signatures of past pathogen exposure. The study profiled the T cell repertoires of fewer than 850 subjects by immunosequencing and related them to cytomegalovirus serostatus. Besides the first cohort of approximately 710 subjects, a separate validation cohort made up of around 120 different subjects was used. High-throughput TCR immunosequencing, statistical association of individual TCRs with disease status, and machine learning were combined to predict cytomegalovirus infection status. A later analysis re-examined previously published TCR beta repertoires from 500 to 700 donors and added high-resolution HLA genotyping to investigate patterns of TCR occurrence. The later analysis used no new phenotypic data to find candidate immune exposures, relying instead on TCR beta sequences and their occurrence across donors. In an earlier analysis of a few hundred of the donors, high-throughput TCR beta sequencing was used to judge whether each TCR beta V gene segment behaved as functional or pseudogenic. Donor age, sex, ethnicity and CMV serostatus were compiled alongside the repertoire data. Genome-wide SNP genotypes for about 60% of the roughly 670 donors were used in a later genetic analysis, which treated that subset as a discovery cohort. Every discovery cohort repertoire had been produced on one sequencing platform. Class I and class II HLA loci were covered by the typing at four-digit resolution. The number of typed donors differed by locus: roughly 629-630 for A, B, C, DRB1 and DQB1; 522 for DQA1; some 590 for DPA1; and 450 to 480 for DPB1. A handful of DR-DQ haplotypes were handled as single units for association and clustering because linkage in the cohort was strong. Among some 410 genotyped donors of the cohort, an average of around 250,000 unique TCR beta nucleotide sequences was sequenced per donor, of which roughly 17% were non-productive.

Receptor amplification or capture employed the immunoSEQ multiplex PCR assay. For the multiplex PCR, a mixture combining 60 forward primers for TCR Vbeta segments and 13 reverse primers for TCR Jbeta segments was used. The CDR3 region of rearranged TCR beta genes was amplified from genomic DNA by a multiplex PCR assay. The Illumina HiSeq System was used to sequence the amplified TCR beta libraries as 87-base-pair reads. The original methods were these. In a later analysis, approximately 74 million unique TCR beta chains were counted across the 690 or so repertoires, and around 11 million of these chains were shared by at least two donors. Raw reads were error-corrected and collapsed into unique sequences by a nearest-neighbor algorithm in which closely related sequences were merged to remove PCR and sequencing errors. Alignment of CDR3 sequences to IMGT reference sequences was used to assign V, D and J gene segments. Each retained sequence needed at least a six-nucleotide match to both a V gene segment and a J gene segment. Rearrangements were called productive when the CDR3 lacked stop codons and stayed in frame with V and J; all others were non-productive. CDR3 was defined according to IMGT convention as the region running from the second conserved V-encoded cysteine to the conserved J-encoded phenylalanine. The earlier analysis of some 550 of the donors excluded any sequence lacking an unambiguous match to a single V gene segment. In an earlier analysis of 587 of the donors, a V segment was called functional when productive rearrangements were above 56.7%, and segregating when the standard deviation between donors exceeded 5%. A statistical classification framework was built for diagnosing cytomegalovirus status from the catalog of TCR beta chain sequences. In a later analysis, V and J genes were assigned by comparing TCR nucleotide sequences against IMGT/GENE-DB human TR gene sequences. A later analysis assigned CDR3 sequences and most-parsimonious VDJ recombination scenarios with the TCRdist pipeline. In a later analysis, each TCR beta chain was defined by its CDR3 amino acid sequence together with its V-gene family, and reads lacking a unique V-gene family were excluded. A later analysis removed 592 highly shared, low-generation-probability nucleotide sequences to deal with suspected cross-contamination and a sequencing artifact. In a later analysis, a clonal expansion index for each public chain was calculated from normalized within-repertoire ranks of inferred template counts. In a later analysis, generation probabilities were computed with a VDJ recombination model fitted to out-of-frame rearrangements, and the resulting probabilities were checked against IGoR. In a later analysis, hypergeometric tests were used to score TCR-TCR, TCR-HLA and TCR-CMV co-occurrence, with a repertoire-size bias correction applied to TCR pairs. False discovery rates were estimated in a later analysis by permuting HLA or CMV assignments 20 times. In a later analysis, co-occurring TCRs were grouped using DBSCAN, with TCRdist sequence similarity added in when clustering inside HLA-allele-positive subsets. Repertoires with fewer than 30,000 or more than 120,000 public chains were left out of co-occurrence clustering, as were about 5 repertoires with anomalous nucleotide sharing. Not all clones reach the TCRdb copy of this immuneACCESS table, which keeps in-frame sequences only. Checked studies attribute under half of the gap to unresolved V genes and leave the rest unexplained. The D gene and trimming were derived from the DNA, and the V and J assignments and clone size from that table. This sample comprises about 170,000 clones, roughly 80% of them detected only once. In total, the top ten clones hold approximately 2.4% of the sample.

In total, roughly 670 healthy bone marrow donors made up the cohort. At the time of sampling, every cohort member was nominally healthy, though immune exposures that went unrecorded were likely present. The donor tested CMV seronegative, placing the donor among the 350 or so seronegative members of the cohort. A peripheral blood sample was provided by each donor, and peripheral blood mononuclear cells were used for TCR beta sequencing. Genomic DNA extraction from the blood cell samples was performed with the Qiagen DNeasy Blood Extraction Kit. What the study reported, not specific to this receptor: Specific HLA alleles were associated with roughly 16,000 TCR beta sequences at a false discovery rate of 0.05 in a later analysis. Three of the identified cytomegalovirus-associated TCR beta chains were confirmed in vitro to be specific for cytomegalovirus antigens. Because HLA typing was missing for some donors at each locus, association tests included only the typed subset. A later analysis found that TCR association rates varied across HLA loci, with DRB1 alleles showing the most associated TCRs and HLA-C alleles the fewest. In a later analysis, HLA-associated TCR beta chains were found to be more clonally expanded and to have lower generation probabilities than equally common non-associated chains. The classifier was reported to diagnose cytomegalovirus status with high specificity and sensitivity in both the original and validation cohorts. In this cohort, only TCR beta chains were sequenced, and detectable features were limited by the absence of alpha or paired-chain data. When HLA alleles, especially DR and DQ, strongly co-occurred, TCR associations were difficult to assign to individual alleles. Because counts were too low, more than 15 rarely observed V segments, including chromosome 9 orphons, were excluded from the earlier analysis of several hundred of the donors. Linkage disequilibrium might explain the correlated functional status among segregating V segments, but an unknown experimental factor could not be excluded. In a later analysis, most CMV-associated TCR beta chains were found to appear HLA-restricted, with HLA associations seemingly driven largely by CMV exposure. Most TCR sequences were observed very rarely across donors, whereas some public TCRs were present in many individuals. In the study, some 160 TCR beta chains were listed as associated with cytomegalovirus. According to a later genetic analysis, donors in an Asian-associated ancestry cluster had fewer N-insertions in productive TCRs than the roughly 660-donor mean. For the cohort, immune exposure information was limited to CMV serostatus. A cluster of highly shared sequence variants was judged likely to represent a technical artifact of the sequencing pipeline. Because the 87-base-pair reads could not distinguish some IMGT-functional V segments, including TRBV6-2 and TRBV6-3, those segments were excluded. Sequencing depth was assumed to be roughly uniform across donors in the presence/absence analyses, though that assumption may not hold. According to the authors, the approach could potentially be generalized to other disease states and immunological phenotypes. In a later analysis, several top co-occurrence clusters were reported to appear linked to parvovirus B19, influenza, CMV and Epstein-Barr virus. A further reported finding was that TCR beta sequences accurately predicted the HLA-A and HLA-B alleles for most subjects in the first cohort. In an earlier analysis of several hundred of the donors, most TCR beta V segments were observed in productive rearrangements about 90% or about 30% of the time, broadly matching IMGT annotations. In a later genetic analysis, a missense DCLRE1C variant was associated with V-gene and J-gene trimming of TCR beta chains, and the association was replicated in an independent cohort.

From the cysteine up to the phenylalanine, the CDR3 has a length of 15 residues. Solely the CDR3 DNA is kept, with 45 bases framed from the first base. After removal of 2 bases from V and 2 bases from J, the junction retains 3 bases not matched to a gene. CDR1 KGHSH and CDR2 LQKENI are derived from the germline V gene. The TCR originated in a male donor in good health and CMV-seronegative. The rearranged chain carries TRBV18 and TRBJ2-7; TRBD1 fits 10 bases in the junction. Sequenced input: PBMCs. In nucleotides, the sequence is TGTGCCAGCTCACCAGCCGGGACAGGGGCCTACGAGCAGTACTTC. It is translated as CASSPAGTGAYEQYF. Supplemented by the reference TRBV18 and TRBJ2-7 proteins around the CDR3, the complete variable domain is NAGVMQNPRHLVRRRGQEARLRCSPMKGHSHVYWYRQLPEEGLKFMVYLQKENIIDESGMPKERFSAEFPKEGPSILRIQQVVRGDSAAYFCASSPAGTGAYEQYFGPGTRLTVT.